The entry that follows covers one TCR beta chain sequence. Its antigen is undetermined. This entry is derived from a study of T cell responses to AZD1222 COVID-19 vaccine. Study-level points and caveats: Targets within unmutated variant regions were reportedly found for nearly half of spike-specific TCRs. The donor cohort was predominantly white British with a female majority, and clonal diversity may have been underestimated.

Assay: immunoSEQ multiplex PCR; the TCRdb copy retains only in-frame clones and omits some. The table has 130,000 to 150,000 clones, about 87% seen once. The CDR3 is made up of 15 amino acids. Per germline, CDR1 SNHLY and CDR2 FYNNEI. V lost 5 bases, J lost 8 bases, and 12 bases stayed unmatched. The clonotype comes from an adult in good health. Sequencing was performed on peripheral blood, taken on day 0 of AZD1222 vaccination. The chain is built from TRBV2 and TRBJ2-1, with TRBD1 matching over 7 bases. The CDR3 nucleotides read TGTGCCAGCAGTTTTACAGGGGCGAGTGATGATGAGCAGTTCTTC. This encodes CASSFTGASDDEQFF.